This is a list of T cell receptor beta chains from one sample in a study of blood T cell repertoires in COVID-19. Using immunoSEQ multiplex PCR, the repertoire was profiled, and TCRdb retains in-frame clones only, with some absent. The repertoire consists of 85,000 to 130,000 clones, with roughly 82% occurring once and the leading ten covering more than 20%. Sequencing was done on a sample of peripheral blood. These receptors were obtained from a man aged 60-69 years with acute or convalescent COVID-19. CDR3s include the opening cysteine and the closing phenylalanine or tryptophan. The D gene is left open where the match is weak. Size tells how often a clone was seen (once, few, many) or the class of an expanded clone, and some rows leave it out.

size: NA
J: TRBJ2-2
D: TRBD2
V: TRBV19
DNA: TGTGCCAGTAGTCAGCGGGAAGATGCCGGGGAGCTGTTTTTT
CDR3: CASSQREDAGELFF

size: NA
J: TRBJ2-3
D: TRBD2
V: TRBV7-6
DNA: TGTGCCAGCAGCCCGGGACTAAGGAGCACAGATACGCAGTATTTT
CDR3: CASSPGLRSTDTQYF

size: NA
J: TRBJ2-1
D: NA
V: TRBV6-5
DNA: TGTGCCAGCAGGGCACTCGGACAGAATTACAATGAGCAGTTCTTC
CDR3: CASRALGQNYNEQFF

size: few
J: TRBJ1-1
D: NA
V: TRBV2
DNA: TGTGCCAGCAGTGAAGCGCTTCGCAGGGTGAACACTGAAGCTTTCTTT
CDR3: CASSEALRRVNTEAFF

size: NA
J: TRBJ2-7
D: TRBD2
V: TRBV4-1
DNA: TGCGCCAGCAGCCAAGGGCCTAGCGGGACTTACGAGCAGTACTTC
CDR3: CASSQGPSGTYEQYF

size: NA
J: TRBJ1-1
D: NA
V: TRBV27
DNA: TGTGCCAGCAGTTATGGCAGGGCTAAAGAAGCTTTCTTT
CDR3: CASSYGRAKEAFF

size: NA
J: TRBJ1-5
D: NA
V: TRBV11-2
DNA: TGTGCCAGCAGCTTAGGACAGATGTATCAGCCCCAGCATTTT
CDR3: CASSLGQMYQPQHF

size: NA
J: TRBJ2-1
D: NA
V: TRBV7-7
DNA: TGTGCTAGCAGCTTAACTTCCTCGCGATACAATGAGCAGTTCTTC
CDR3: CASSLTSSRYNEQFF

size: NA
J: TRBJ2-1
D: TRBD2
V: TRBV27
DNA: TGTGCCAGCAGCCCCAGAGGCTCTAGCGGGAGAAACAATGAGCAGTTCTTC
CDR3: CASSPRGSSGRNNEQFF

size: once
J: TRBJ2-6
D: NA
V: TRBV19
DNA: TGTGCCAGTAGTACTAACGGGGCCAACGTCCTGACTTTC
CDR3: CASSTNGANVLTF

size: NA
J: TRBJ1-4
D: NA
V: TRBV3-1/TRBV3-2
DNA: TGTGCCAGCAGTGACCGGGGAGAAAAACTGTTTTTT
CDR3: CASSDRGEKLFF

size: NA
J: TRBJ2-1
D: TRBD2
V: TRBV5-8
DNA: TGTGCCGCCGGACTAGCGGGAGTGTCTCGGTTCGGTGAGCAGTTCTTC
CDR3: CAAGLAGVSRFGEQFF

size: few
J: TRBJ2-1
D: NA
V: TRBV6-5
DNA: TGTGCCAGCAGTTCCCGCCAGGTTCATTACAATGAGCAGTTCTTC
CDR3: CASSSRQVHYNEQFF

size: NA
J: TRBJ1-6
D: TRBD1
V: TRBV7-2
DNA: TGTGCCAGCAGCTTAGGGGGGGACAGGCCTTTGTCACCCCTCCACTTT
CDR3: CASSLGGDRPLSPLHF

size: many
J: TRBJ1-6
D: NA
V: TRBV6-5
DNA: TGTGCCAGCAAGGAAGAGGGCGGAAATTCACCCCTCCACTTT
CDR3: CASKEEGGNSPLHF

size: once
J: TRBJ2-2
D: TRBD2
V: TRBV19
DNA: TGTGCCAGTCGACGAGGACTAGCGGGGTCGAACACCGGGGAGCTGTTTTTT
CDR3: CASRRGLAGSNTGELFF

size: NA
J: TRBJ1-5
D: NA
V: TRBV28
DNA: TGTGCCAGCAGTCTGAATCAGCCCCAGCATTTT
CDR3: CASSLNQPQHF

size: NA
J: TRBJ1-6
D: NA
V: TRBV7-2
DNA: TGTGCCAGCAGCCGCCGGGACATCCAAGGCTCCTATAATTCACCCCTCCACTTT
CDR3: CASSRRDIQGSYNSPLHF

size: NA
J: TRBJ2-3
D: TRBD2
V: TRBV3-1/TRBV3-2
DNA: TGTGCCAGCAGCCGTAGGACTAGCGGGATGACAGATACGCAGTATTTT
CDR3: CASSRRTSGMTDTQYF

size: NA
J: TRBJ2-3
D: NA
V: TRBV12-3/TRBV12-4
DNA: TGTGCCAGCAGTTTACAGTTACAGAATACGCAGTATTTT
CDR3: CASSLQLQNTQYF

size: NA
J: TRBJ2-2
D: TRBD1
V: TRBV19
DNA: TGTGCCAGTAGACAGGGGGTCGCCGGGGAGCTGTTTTTT
CDR3: CASRQGVAGELFF

size: NA
J: TRBJ1-6
D: NA
V: TRBV27
DNA: TGTGCCAGCAGTTCCGCTACGTCGGTTTCACCCCTCCACTTT
CDR3: CASSSATSVSPLHF

size: NA
J: TRBJ1-1
D: NA
V: TRBV20-1
DNA: TGCAGTGCTCATGAAGCTTTCTTT
CDR3: CSAHEAFF

size: NA
J: TRBJ2-1
D: NA
V: TRBV7-8
DNA: TGTGCCAGCAGCCCACCTAACAATGAGCAGTTCTTC
CDR3: CASSPPNNEQFF

size: NA
J: TRBJ2-7
D: TRBD1
V: TRBV18
DNA: TGTGCCAGCTCACCAAGCCAGGGGGCGGTGCAGTACTTC
CDR3: CASSPSQGAVQYF

size: NA
J: TRBJ2-1
D: TRBD2
V: TRBV29-1
DNA: TGCAGCGTTGGGGCGACGACTAGCGGAGATTACAATGAGCAGTTCTTC
CDR3: CSVGATTSGDYNEQFF

size: NA
J: TRBJ2-3
D: TRBD1
V: TRBV27
DNA: TGTGCCAGCAGGACCGACAGGGGGCCCCGCACAGATACGCAGTATTTT
CDR3: CASRTDRGPRTDTQYF

size: NA
J: TRBJ2-7
D: NA
V: TRBV6-2/TRBV6-3
DNA: TGTGCCAGCAGTGGACAGCGCTACGAGCAGTACTTC
CDR3: CASSGQRYEQYF

size: NA
J: TRBJ1-1
D: NA
V: TRBV4-3
DNA: TGCGCCAGCAGCCAGAGTAACACTGAAGCTTTCTTT
CDR3: CASSQSNTEAFF

size: NA
J: TRBJ2-2
D: NA
V: TRBV28
DNA: TGTGCCAGCAGAACCGCAGGGGATCCCGGGGAGCTGTTTTTT
CDR3: CASRTAGDPGELFF

size: NA
J: TRBJ2-6
D: NA
V: TRBV11-2
DNA: TGTGCCAGCAGCCGCATTACTTCCAACGGGGCCAACGTCCTGACTTTC
CDR3: CASSRITSNGANVLTF

size: NA
J: TRBJ1-5
D: NA
V: TRBV5-1
DNA: TGCGCCAGCAGCATCGACATGATAGGCAGTCAGCCCCAGCATTTT
CDR3: CASSIDMIGSQPQHF

size: NA
J: TRBJ2-1
D: TRBD1
V: TRBV7-2
DNA: TGTGCCAGCAGCTCCGGGACAGCTAGAAACAATGAGCAGTTCTTC
CDR3: CASSSGTARNNEQFF

size: NA
J: TRBJ1-6
D: NA
V: TRBV3-1/TRBV3-2
DNA: TGTGCCAGCAGCTTCTCCCAGGATTATTCACCCCTCCACTTT
CDR3: CASSFSQDYSPLHF

size: once
J: TRBJ2-1
D: NA
V: TRBV5-1
DNA: TGCGCCAGCAGCTTGAGGGAGATCACCTACAATGAGCAGTTCTTC
CDR3: CASSLREITYNEQFF

size: NA
J: TRBJ2-3
D: NA
V: TRBV19
DNA: TGTGCCAGTAGTATTACAGTCACCTCCGCAGATACGCAGTATTTT
CDR3: CASSITVTSADTQYF

size: NA
J: TRBJ1-1
D: NA
V: TRBV11-2
DNA: TGTGCCAGCAGCTTAGATCCGGCAGGGAAAGCTTTCTTT
CDR3: CASSLDPAGKAFF

size: NA
J: TRBJ2-1
D: TRBD2
V: TRBV4-3
DNA: TGCGCCAGCAGCCAATCCAGGGGCGGGCGACTAGCGGGAATATACAATGAGCAGTTCTTC
CDR3: CASSQSRGGRLAGIYNEQFF

size: few
J: TRBJ1-1
D: NA
V: TRBV5-5
DNA: TGTGCCAGCAGCGTCGACACACCAGCCACTGAAGCTTTCTTT
CDR3: CASSVDTPATEAFF

size: NA
J: TRBJ2-5
D: TRBD2
V: TRBV28
DNA: TGTGCCAGCAGTTTTTTCTCTAGCGGGAGTATCCGAGAGACCCAGTACTTC
CDR3: CASSFFSSGSIRETQYF

size: NA
J: TRBJ2-5
D: TRBD2
V: TRBV5-1
DNA: TGCGCCAGCAGCTTGGGCCACCTTACTAGCGGGATTGAGACCCAGTACTTC
CDR3: CASSLGHLTSGIETQYF

size: NA
J: TRBJ2-5
D: NA
V: TRBV7-8
DNA: TGTGCCAGCAAGCGAACAGGGTCGAGTGAAGAGACCCAGTACTTC
CDR3: CASKRTGSSEETQYF